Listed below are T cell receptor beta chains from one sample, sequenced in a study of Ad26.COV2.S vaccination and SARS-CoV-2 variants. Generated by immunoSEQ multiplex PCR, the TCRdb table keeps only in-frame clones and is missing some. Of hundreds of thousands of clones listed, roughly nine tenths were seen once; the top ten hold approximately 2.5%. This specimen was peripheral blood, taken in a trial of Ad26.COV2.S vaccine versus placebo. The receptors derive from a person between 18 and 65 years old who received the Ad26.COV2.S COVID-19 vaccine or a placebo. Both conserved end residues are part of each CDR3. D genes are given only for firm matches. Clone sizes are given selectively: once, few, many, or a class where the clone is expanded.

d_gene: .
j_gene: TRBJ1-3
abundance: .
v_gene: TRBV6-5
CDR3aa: CASSSVHSGNTIYF
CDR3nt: TGTGCCAGCAGTTCGGTTCACTCTGGAAACACCATATATTTT

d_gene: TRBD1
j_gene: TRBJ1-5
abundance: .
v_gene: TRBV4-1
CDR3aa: CASSHPQGRSNQPQHF
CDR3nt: TGCGCCAGCAGCCACCCACAGGGGAGATCAAATCAGCCCCAGCATTTT

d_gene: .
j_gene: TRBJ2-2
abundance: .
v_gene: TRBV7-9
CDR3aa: CASSPFTGELFF
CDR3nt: TGTGCCAGCAGCCCCTTCACCGGGGAGCTGTTTTTT

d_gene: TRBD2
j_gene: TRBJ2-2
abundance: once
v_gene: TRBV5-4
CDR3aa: CASSPGGTANTGELFF
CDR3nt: TGTGCCAGCAGCCCCGGGGGGACCGCGAACACCGGGGAGCTGTTTTTT

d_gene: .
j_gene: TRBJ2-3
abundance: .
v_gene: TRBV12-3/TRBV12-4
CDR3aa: CASSSRHTDTQYF
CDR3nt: TGTGCCAGCAGTTCGCGTCACACAGATACGCAGTATTTT

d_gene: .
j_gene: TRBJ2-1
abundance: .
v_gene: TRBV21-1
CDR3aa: CASSSSTREAYNEQFF
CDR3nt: TGTGCCAGCAGCTCAAGTACACGGGAGGCCTACAATGAGCAGTTCTTC

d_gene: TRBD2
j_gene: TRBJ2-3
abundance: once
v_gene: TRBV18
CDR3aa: CASSPLAGGPSDTQYF
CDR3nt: TGTGCCAGCTCACCGTTAGCGGGGGGCCCCTCAGATACGCAGTATTTT

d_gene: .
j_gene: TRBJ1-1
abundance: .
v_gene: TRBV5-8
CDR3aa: CASSLGGRTRAFF
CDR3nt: TGTGCCAGCAGCTTGGGGGGTCGTACGCGGGCTTTCTTT

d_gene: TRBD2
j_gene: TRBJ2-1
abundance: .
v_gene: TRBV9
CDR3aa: CASSGTSGAHNEQFF
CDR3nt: TGTGCCAGCAGCGGGACTAGCGGGGCCCACAATGAGCAGTTCTTC

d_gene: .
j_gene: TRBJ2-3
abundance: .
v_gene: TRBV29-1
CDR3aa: CSVFGGGDTQYF
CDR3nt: TGCAGCGTTTTCGGGGGAGGAGATACGCAGTATTTT

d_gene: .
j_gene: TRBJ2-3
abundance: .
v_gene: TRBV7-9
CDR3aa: CASSLRGISTDTQYF
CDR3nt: TGTGCCAGCAGCTTAAGAGGTATATCCACAGATACGCAGTATTTT

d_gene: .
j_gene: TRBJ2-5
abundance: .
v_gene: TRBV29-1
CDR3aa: CSVAGGLRRETQYF
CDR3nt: TGCAGCGTTGCCGGCGGTCTTAGGAGGGAGACCCAGTACTTC

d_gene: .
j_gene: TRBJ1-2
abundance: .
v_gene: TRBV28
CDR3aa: CASSLNPPGHYGYTF
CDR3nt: TGTGCCAGCAGTTTAAATCCCCCGGGTCACTATGGCTACACCTTC

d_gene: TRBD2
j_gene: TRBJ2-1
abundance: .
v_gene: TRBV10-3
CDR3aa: CAIRGTSGEQFF
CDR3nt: TGTGCCATCAGGGGGACTAGCGGTGAGCAGTTCTTC

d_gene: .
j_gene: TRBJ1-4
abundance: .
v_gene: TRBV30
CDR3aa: CACGTANEKLFF
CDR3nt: TGTGCCTGCGGGACGGCTAATGAAAAACTGTTTTTT

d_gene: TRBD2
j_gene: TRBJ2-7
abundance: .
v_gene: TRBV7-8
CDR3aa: CASSPRVAGGSSYEQYF
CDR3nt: TGTGCCAGCAGCCCAAGGGTCGCGGGGGGGAGCTCCTACGAGCAGTACTTC

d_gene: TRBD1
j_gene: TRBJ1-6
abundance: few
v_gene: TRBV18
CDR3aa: CASSPDRGFSPLHF
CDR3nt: TGTGCCAGCTCACCAGACAGGGGGTTTTCACCCCTCCACTTT

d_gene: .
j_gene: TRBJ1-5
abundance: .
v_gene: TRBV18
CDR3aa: CASSPQRNQPQHF
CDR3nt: TGTGCCAGCTCACCTCAAAGGAATCAGCCCCAGCATTTT

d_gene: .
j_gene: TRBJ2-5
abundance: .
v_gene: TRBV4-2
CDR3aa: CASSQDVTPFWTQYF
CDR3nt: TGTGCCAGCAGCCAAGATGTAACTCCTTTTTGGACCCAGTACTTC

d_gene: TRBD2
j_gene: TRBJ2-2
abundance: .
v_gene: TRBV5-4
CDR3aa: CASSLGTSGSLGLAGELFF
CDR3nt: TGTGCCAGCAGCCTCGGGACTAGCGGGAGTTTGGGTTTGGCCGGGGAGCTGTTTTTT

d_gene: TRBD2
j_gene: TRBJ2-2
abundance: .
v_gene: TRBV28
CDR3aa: CASSSSGGDTGELFF
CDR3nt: TGTGCCAGCAGTTCTAGCGGGGGGGACACCGGGGAGCTGTTTTTT

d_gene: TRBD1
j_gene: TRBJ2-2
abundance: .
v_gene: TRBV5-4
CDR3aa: CASSQTGVTGELFF
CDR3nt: TGTGCCAGCAGCCAAACAGGGGTCACCGGGGAGCTGTTTTTT

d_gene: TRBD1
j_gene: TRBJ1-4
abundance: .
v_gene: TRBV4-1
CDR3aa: CASSQLGQGATNEKLFF
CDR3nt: TGCGCCAGCAGCCAATTGGGACAGGGGGCAACTAATGAAAAACTGTTTTTT

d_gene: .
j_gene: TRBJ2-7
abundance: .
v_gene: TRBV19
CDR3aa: CASSPGQFLSYEQYF
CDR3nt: TGTGCCAGTAGTCCCGGACAGTTCCTGTCCTACGAGCAGTACTTC

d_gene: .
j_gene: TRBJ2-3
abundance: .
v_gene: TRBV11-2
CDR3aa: CASGWGTDTQYF
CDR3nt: TGTGCCAGCGGCTGGGGTACAGATACGCAGTATTTT

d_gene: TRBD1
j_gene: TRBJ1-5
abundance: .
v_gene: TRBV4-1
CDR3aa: CASSQSRGKSSNQPQHF
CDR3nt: TGCGCCAGCAGCCAAAGCAGGGGGAAATCTAGCAATCAGCCCCAGCATTTT

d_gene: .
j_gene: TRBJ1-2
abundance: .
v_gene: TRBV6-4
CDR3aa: CASSVEGTWGAYGYTF
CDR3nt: TGTGCCAGCAGTGTGGAGGGGACCTGGGGGGCCTATGGCTACACCTTC

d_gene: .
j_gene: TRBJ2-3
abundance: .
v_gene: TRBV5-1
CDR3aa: CASIGGPTHTDTQYF
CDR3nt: TGCGCCAGCATCGGGGGGCCGACCCACACAGATACGCAGTATTTT

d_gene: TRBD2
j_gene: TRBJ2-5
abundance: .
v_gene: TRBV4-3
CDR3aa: CASSQGTSGGVDETQYF
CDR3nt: TGCGCCAGCAGCCAAGGGACTAGCGGGGGGGTGGATGAGACCCAGTACTTC

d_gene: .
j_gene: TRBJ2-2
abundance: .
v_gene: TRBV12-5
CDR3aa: CASGRFSTGELFF
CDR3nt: TGTGCTAGTGGTCGTTTTAGCACCGGGGAGCTGTTTTTT

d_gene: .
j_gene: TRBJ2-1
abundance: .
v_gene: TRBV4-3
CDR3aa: CASSQARSFSYNEQFF
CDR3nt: TGCGCCAGCAGCCAAGCACGTAGCTTCTCCTACAATGAGCAGTTCTTC

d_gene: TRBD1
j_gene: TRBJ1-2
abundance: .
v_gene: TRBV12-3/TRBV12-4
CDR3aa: CASSKGTAYGYTF
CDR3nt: TGTGCCAGCAGTAAAGGGACAGCTTATGGCTACACCTTC

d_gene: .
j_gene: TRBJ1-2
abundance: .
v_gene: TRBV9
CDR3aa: CASSVADSNYGYTF
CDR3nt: TGTGCCAGCAGCGTAGCGGACAGTAACTATGGCTACACCTTC

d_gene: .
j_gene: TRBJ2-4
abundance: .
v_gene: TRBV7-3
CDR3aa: CASEGLRGPMGSGAKNIQYF
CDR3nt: TGTGCCAGCGAGGGCCTGAGGGGACCGATGGGTTCGGGAGCCAAAAACATTCAGTACTTC

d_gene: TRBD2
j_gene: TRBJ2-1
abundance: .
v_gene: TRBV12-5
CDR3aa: CASGWAGVNEQFF
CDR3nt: TGTGCTAGTGGCTGGGCGGGAGTTAATGAGCAGTTCTTC

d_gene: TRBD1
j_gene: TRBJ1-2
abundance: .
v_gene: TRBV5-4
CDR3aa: CASSSGTVSNYGYTF
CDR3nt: TGTGCCAGCAGCTCGGGGACAGTCTCTAACTATGGCTACACCTTC

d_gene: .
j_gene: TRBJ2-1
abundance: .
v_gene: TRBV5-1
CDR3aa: CASRRDGDYNEQFF
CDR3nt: TGCGCCAGCCGGAGGGACGGAGACTACAATGAGCAGTTCTTC

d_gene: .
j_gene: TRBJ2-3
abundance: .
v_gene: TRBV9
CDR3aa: CASSVVGGADTQYF
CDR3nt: TGTGCCAGCAGCGTAGTAGGTGGGGCAGATACGCAGTATTTT

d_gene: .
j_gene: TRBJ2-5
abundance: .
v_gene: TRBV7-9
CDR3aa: CASSSPRDQETQYF
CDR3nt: TGTGCCAGCAGCTCCCCCAGGGATCAAGAGACCCAGTACTTC

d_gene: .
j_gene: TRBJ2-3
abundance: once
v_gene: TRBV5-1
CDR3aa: CASGLGGTDTQYF
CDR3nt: TGCGCCAGCGGGCTTGGTGGGACAGATACGCAGTATTTT

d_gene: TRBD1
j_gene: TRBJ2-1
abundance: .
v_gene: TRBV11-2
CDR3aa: CASSSTRQGVEQFF
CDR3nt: TGTGCCAGCAGCTCAACTAGACAGGGGGTTGAGCAGTTCTTC

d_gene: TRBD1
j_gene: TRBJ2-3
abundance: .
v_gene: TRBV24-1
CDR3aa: CATSDLQPGQRTDTQYF
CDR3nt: TGTGCCACCAGTGATTTGCAACCGGGACAGCGCACAGATACGCAGTATTTT

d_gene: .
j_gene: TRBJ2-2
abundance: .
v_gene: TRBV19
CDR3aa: CASSTPGQNTGELFF
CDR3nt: TGTGCCAGTAGTACGCCGGGACAGAACACCGGGGAGCTGTTTTTT

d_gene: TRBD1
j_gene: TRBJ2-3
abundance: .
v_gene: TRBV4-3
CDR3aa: CASSQDLTGGNADTQYF
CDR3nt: TGCGCCAGCAGCCAAGATCTAACAGGGGGCAACGCAGATACGCAGTATTTT

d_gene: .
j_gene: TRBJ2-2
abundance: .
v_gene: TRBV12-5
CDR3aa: CASAPSRGSTGELFF
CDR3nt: TGTGCTAGTGCCCCCTCGAGGGGCAGCACCGGGGAGCTGTTTTTT

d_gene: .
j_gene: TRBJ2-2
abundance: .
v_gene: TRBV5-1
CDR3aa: CASSSRAGETGELFF
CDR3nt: TGCGCCAGCAGCTCAAGGGCGGGTGAAACCGGGGAGCTGTTTTTT

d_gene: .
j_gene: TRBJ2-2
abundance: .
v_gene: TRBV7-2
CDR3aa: CASSFSTNTGELFF
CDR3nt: TGTGCCAGCAGCTTTAGTACGAACACCGGGGAGCTGTTTTTT

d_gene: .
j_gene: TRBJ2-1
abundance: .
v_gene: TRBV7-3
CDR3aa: CASSFGASSYNEQFF
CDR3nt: TGTGCCAGCAGCTTCGGGGCAAGCTCCTACAATGAGCAGTTCTTC

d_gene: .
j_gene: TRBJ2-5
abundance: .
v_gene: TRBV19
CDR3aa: CASSIPGGETQYF
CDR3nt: TGTGCCAGTAGTATACCCGGGGGAGAGACCCAGTACTTC

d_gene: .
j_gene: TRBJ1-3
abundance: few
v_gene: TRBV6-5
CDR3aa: CASSYKRYSSGNTIYF
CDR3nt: TGTGCCAGCAGTTACAAACGGTACTCCTCTGGAAACACCATATATTTT

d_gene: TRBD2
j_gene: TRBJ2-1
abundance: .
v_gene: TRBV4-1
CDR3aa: CASSPSLRLAHNEQFF
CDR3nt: TGCGCCAGCAGTCCAAGTTTAAGACTAGCCCACAATGAGCAGTTCTTC

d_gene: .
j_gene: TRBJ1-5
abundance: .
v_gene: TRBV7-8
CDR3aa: CASSSKRTLRDQPQHF
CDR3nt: TGTGCCAGCAGCTCCAAGAGGACACTAAGGGATCAGCCCCAGCATTTT

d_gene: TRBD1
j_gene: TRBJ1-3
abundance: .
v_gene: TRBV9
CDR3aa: CASSTGVTSGNTIYF
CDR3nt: TGTGCCAGCAGCACAGGGGTTACTTCTGGAAACACCATATATTTT

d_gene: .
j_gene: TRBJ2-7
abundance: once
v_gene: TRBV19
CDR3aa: CASSIGGVYEQYF
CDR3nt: TGTGCCAGTAGTATTGGAGGGGTCTACGAGCAGTACTTC

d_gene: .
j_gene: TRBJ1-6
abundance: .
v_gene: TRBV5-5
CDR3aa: CASSLVAGYLNSPLHF
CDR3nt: TGTGCCAGCAGCTTGGTTGCAGGCTACCTAAATTCACCCCTCCACTTT

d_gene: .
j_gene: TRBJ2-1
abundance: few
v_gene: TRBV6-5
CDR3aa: CASPNPSLGEQFF
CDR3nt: TGTGCCAGCCCGAATCCTAGTTTGGGTGAGCAGTTCTTC

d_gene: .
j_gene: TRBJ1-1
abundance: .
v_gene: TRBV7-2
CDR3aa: CASSLEGNTEAFF
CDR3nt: TGTGCCAGCAGCTTAGAGGGGAACACTGAAGCTTTCTTT

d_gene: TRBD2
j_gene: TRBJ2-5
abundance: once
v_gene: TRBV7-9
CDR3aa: CASSPHLTGTSGVQETQYF
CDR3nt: TGTGCCAGCAGCCCCCATCTTACCGGTACTAGCGGGGTCCAAGAGACCCAGTACTTC

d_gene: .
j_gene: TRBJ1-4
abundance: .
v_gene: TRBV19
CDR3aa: CASSPPRGRVNEKLFF
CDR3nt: TGTGCCAGTAGTCCACCTCGGGGCAGGGTTAACGAAAAACTGTTTTTT